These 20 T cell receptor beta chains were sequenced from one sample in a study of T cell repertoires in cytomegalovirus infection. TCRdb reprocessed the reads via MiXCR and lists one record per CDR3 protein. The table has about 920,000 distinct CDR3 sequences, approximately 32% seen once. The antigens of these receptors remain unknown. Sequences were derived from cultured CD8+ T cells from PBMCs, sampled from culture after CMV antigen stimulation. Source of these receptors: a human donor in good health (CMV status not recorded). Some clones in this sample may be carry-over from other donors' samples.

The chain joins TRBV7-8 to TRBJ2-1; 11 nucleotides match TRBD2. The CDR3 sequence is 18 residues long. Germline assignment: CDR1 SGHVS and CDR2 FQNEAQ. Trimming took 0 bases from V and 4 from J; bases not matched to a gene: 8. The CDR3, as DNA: TGTGCCAGCAGCTTAGCGAGTACTAGCGGGGGCCTTTACAATGAGCAGTTCTTC. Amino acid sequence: CASSLASTSGGLYNEQFF.

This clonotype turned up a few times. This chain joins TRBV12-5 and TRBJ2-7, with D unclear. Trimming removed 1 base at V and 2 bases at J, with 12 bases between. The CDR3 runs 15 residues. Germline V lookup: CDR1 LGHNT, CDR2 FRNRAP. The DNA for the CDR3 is TGTGCTAGTGGTTTGGATTGGCGGCAGACCTACGAGCAGTACTTC. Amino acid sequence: CASGLDWRQTYEQYF.

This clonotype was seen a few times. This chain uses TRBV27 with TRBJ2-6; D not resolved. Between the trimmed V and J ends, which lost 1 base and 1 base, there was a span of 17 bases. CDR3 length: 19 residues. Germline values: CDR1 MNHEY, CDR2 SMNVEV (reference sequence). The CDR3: CASSLFWQARSSGANVLTF. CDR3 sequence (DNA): TGTGCCAGCAGTTTATTTTGGCAGGCCCGGAGTTCTGGGGCCAACGTCCTGACTTTC. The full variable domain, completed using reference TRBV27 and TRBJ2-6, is EAQVTQNPRYLITVTGKKLTVTCSQNMNHEYMSWYRQDPGLGLRQIYYSMNVEVTDKGDVPEGYKVSRKEKRNFPLILESPSPNQTSLYFCASSLFWQARSSGANVLTFGAGSRLTVL.

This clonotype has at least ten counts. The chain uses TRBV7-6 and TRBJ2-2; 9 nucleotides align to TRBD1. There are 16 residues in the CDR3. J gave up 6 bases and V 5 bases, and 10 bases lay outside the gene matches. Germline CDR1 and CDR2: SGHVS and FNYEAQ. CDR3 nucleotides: TGTGCCAGCAGCGGAGCCGGGACAGGGACGCCCGGGGAGCTGTTTTTT. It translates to CASSGAGTGTPGELFF.

The chain's CDR3 is CASSLAGQQNTGELFF. DNA for the CDR3: TGTGCCAGCAGCTTGGCCGGACAGCAGAACACCGGGGAGCTGTTTTTT. This chain connects TRBV5-8 to TRBJ2-2; tentative D call: TRBD1 (6 bases). This CDR3 is built from 16 residues. Germline values: CDR1 SGHTS, CDR2 YDEGEE. The V and J ends lost 0 bases and 1 base respectively, with 10 bases between them.

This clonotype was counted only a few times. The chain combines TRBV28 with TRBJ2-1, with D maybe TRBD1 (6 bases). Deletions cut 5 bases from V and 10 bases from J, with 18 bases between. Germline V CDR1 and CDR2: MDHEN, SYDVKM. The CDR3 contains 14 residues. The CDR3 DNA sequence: TGTGCCAGCAGTACAGGTGCCCCTACAGGGGAGCAGTTCTTC. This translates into CASSTGAPTGEQFF.

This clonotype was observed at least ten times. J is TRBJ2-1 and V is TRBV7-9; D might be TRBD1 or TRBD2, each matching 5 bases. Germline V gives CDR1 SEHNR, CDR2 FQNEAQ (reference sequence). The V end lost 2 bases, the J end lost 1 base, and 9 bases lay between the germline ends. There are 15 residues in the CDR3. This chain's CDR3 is CASSLKRGSYNEQFF. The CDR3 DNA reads TGTGCCAGCAGCTTAAAGAGGGGTTCCTACAATGAGCAGTTCTTC.

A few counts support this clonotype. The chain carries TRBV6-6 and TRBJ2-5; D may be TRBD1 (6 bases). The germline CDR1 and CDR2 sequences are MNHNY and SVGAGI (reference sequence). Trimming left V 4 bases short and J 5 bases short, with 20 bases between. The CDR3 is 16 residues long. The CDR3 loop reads CASSSFRTGPAETQYF. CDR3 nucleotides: TGTGCCAGCAGTTCTTTTAGAACAGGGCCTGCGGAGACCCAGTACTTC.

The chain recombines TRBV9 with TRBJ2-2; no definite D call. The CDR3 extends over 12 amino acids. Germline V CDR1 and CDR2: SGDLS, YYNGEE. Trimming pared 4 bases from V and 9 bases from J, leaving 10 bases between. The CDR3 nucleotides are TGTGCCAGCAGCCCTCATAGTAGGGAGCTGTTTTTT. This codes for CASSPHSRELFF.

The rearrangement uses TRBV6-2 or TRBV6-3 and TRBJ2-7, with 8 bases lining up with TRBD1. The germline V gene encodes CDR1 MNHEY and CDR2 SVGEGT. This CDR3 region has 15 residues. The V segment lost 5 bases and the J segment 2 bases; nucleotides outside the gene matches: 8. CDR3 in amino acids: CASSPDREVPYEQYV. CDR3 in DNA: TGTGCCAGCAGTCCGGACAGGGAGGTCCCCTACGAGCAGTACGTC.

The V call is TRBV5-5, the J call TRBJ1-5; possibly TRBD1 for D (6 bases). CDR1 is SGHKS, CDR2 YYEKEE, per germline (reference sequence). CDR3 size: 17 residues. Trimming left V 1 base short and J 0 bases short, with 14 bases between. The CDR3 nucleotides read TGTGCCAGCAGCTTGAACCCAAGACAGGATAGCAATCAGCCCCAGCATTTT. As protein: CASSLNPRQDSNQPQHF.

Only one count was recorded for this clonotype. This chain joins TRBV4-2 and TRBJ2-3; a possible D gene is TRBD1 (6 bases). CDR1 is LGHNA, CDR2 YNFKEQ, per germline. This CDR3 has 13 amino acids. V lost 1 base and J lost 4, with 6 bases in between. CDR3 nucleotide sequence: TGTGCCAGCAGCCAAGCAGGGGCAGATACGCAGTATTTT. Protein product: CASSQAGADTQYF.

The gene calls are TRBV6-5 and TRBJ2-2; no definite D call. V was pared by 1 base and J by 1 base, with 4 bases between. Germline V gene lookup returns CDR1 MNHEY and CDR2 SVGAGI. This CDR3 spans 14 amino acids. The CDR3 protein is CASSYYKNTGELFF. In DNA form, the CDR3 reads TGTGCCAGCAGTTACTACAAGAACACCGGGGAGCTGTTTTTT.

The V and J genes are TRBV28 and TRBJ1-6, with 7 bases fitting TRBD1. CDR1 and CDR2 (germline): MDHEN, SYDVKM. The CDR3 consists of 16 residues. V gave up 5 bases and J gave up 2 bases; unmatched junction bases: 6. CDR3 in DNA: TGTGCCAGCAGTCCCACAGGGGAGGCCTATAATTCACCCCTCCACTTT. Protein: CASSPTGEAYNSPLHF.

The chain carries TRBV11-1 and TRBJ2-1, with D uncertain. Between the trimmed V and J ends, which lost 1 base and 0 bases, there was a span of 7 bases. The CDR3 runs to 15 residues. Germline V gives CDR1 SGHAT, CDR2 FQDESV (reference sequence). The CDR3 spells CASSLVPVSYNEQFF. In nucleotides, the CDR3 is TGTGCCAGCAGCTTAGTGCCTGTCTCCTACAATGAGCAGTTCTTC. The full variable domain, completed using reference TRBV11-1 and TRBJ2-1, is EAEVAQSPRYKITEKSQAVAFWCDPISGHATLYWYRQILGQGPELLVQFQDESVVDDSQLPKDRFSAERLKGVDSTLKIQPAELGDSAMYLCASSLVPVSYNEQFFGPGTRLTVL.

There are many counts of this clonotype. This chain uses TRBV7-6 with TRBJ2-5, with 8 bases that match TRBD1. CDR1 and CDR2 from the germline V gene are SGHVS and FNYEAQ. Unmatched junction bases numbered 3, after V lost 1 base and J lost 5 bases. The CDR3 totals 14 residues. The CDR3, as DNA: TGTGCCAGCAGCTTAGGTGCAGGGGGCGAGACCCAGTACTTC. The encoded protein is CASSLGAGGETQYF.

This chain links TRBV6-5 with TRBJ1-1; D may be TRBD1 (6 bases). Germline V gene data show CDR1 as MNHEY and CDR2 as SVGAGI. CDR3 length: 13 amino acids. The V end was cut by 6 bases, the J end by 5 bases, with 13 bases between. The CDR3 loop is CASSLIGGTEAFF. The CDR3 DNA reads TGTGCCAGCAGCTTGATAGGGGGAACTGAAGCTTTCTTT.

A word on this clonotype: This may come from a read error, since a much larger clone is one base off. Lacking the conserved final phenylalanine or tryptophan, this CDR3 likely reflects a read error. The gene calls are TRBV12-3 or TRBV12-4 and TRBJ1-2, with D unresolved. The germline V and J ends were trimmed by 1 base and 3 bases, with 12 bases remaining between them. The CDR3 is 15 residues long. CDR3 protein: CASSLGQLPYYGYTL. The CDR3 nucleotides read TGTGCCAGCAGTTTAGGGCAGCTACCCTACTATGGCTACACCCTC.

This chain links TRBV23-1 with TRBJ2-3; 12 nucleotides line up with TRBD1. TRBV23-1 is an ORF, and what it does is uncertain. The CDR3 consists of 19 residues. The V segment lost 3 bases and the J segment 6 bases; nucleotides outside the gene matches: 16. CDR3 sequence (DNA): TGCGCCAGCAGTCAGTCACCAGCCGGGACAGGGGGCAAAGCTGATACGCAGTATTTT. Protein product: CASSQSPAGTGGKADTQYF.

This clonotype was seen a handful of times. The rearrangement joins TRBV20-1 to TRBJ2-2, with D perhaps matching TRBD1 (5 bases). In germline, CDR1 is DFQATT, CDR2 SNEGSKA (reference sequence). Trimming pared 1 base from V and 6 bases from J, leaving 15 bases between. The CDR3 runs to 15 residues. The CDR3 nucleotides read TGCAGTGCTAGAGCCCATGACAGAAAGCCCGGGGAGCTGTTTTTT. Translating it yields CSARAHDRKPGELFF.